Sequencing of this TCR beta chain was carried out in a study of T cell responses to AZD1222 COVID-19 vaccine. Whole-study context: Both about-4-week and about-12-week second-dose recipients were combined.

This table comes from immunoSEQ multiplex PCR, and its TCRdb copy is limited to in-frame clones, with some not included. The sample lists roughly 180,000 clones, roughly nine tenths occurring once. Trimming removed 5 bases at V and 4 bases at J, with 8 bases between. Germline V gives CDR1 LNHDA, CDR2 SQIVND (reference sequence). The CDR3 is made up of 12 amino acids. This TCR came from an adult in good health. This rearrangement joins TRBV19 to TRBJ1-2; D gene ambiguous. This specimen was peripheral blood, taken on day 0 of AZD1222 vaccination. The CDR3 reads CASSSALYGYTF. The CDR3 bases are TGTGCCAGTAGTTCAGCGCTCTATGGCTACACCTTC. Variable domain in full (rest from reference TRBV19 and TRBJ1-2): DGGITQSPKYLFRKEGQNVTLSCEQNLNHDAMYWYRQDPGQGLRLIYYSQIVNDFQKGDIAEGYSVSREKKESFPLTVTSAQKNPTAFYLCASSSALYGYTFGSGTRLTVV.